This T cell receptor (beta chain) originates from a study of blood T cell repertoires in COVID-19 (TCRdb year 2020). Looking at the study overall: Collaborator samples came from the United States, Italy and Spain and covered acute and convalescent phases of COVID-19. The material from the prospective study consisted of cDNA or gDNA derived from T cells, B-cell-depleted T cells, or PBMCs. The dataset comprised deeply sampled blood TCRbeta repertoires from subjects exposed to, actively infected with, or recovered from COVID-19. A freely available public database, intended as a resource for researchers studying the immune response to SARS-CoV-2, is where the repertoires were released. Samples were obtained from the ongoing ImmuneRACE study (first 160 participants) and from about 1,300 subjects provided by 6 global collaborators. A de-identified subject ID, COVID-19 status, age in years and sex were almost always included in the sample metadata. Where available, HLA class I and class II types were taken from metadata supplied by the sample provider and were not determined by assay-based typing. Broad study findings and their caveats: Clinical and demographic metadata were provided uncurated, with the amount varying by source and participant.

TCRbeta CDR3 regions were amplified from genomic DNA using the immunoSEQ Assay, a bias-controlled multiplex PCR. Turning to the authors' computational methods: The number of nucleated cells in each sample was estimated from the amplification of reference gene primers within the assay. Sequence reads were collapsed and filtered to measure the absolute abundance of every unique TCRbeta CDR3 rearrangement. For each sample, productive Simpson clonality was calculated as the square root of Simpson's diversity index over productive rearrangements. This immuneACCESS table, as held by TCRdb, lists in-frame sequences with V and J called but not all clones. Of the missing ones, under half trace to an unresolved V gene in checked studies; the others have no known cause. Clone size and V and J calls were adopted from that table, with D and trimming inferred from the DNA. The sample yields about 200,000 clones; roughly 78% were counted once. The top ten clones comprise approximately 3% of the sample.

This clone showed up just a few times. No cognate antigen has been identified for it. No base quality information exists; no much larger clone differs at one position. Each collaborating institution followed its own protocols to collect whole blood in K2EDTA tubes. For TCRbeta analysis, collaborators shipped samples in one of three forms: frozen whole blood, isolated PBMCs, or DNA extracted from either of those sample types. Trimming at the junction amounts to 0 bases on V and 2 bases on J, and the germline ends lie 6 bases apart. Inclusive of the bounding cysteine and phenylalanine, the CDR3 is 14 residues long. Only the CDR3 region is kept as DNA, spanning 42 bases read in frame from base 1. CDR1 is given as SGHRS and CDR2 as YFSETQ, both from the germline V gene.

This chain joins TRBV5-1 to TRBJ1-5, with the D gene uncertain. The sequencing sample was made of peripheral blood. The sequence was obtained from a woman older than 75 with active or convalescent COVID-19. The CDR3 here reads CASSLDGGNQPQHF. The sequenced DNA: TGCGCCAGCAGCTTGGATGGAGGCAATCAGCCCCAGCATTTT.